This TCR beta chain emerged from a study of blood T cell repertoires in COVID-19. Across the study: Sites in the United States, Italy and Spain provided acute and convalescent COVID-19 samples. T cells, B-cell-depleted T cells, or PBMCs provided the cDNA or gDNA that served as material.

Per germline, CDR1 SNHLY and CDR2 FYNNEI. This CDR3 region has 13 residues. V was shortened by 4 bases and J by 5 bases, with 9 bases between the two germline ends. Method: immunoSEQ multiplex PCR; TCRdb's copy keeps in-frame clones and lacks some. Of some 450,000 clones in the sample, about 87% were seen once. Those enrolled in Seattle joined during active infection and were followed longitudinally afterward. The chain is built from TRBV2 and TRBJ1-5; D uncertain. Sample: peripheral blood. The receptor's source is a woman between 45 and 65 years old with COVID-19, enrolled during active disease. CDR3 sequence reads: CASSGWEDQPQHF. In DNA form, the CDR3 reads TGTGCCAGCAGTGGGTGGGAGGATCAGCCCCAGCATTTT.